Below are 3 T cell receptor beta chains sequenced from a single sample in a study of human thymus T cells. The protocol was immunoSEQ multiplex PCR, while the TCRdb copy is restricted to in-frame clones and leaves out a portion. The sample records tens of thousands of clones, around 95% being singletons. The sequenced material came from blood. The source of these receptors is a girl in the first two years of life with a congenital heart defect but otherwise immunologically healthy.

The rearrangement links TRBV9 to TRBJ2-5; D uncertain. V lost 3 bases and J 5 bases, leaving 11 bases between the germline ends. Germline V lookup: CDR1 SGDLS, CDR2 YYNGEE. The CDR3 is made up of 13 amino acids. CDR3 loop: CASSGAGRETQYF. Here the CDR3 DNA reads TGTGCCAGCAGCGGGGCTGGTAGGGAGACCCAGTACTTC.

DNA for the CDR3: TGTGCCAGCAGAGTGGGGTCCGAGCAGTACTTC. It specifies CASRVGSEQYF. This chain links TRBV2 with TRBJ2-7; D remains unclear. The germline V and J ends were trimmed by 6 bases and 6 bases, with 9 bases remaining between them. Per the germline V gene, CDR1 is SNHLY and CDR2 is FYNNEI. This CDR3 is built from 11 residues.

CDR3 nucleotides: TGTGCCAGCAGATCACAGGGCTGGGATACGCAGTATTTT. It yields the protein CASRSQGWDTQYF. V usage is TRBV7-9 and J usage is TRBJ2-3, with D perhaps TRBD1 (6 bases). Trimming took off 6 bases at V and 6 bases at J, with 13 bases between the two ends. Germline V gene lookup returns CDR1 SEHNR and CDR2 FQNEAQ (reference sequence). The CDR3 spans 13 residues.